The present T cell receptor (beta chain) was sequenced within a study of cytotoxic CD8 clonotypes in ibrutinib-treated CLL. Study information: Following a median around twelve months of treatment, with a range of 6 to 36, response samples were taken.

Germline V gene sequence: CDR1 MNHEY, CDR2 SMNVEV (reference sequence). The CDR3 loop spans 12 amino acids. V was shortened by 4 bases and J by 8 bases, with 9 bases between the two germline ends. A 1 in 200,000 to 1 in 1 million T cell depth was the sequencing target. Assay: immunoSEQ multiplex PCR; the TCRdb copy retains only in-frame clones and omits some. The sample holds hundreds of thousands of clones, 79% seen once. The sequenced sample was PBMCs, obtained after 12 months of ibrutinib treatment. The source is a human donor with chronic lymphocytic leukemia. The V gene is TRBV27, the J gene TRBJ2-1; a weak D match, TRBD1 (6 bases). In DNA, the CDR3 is TGTGCCAGCAGTTCACAGGGTTATGAGCAGTTCTTC. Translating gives CASSSQGYEQFF.